The following is a T cell receptor beta chain sequence with its context. The antigen is undetermined. The data stem from a study of cytomegalovirus exposure and HLA in healthy donors. Findings and caveats of the study: Altogether, 150 or so TCR beta chains were recorded as cytomegalovirus-associated.

Healthy donors of bone marrow made up the group. The PCR made use of 60 Vbeta and 13 Jbeta primers. Using immunoSEQ multiplex PCR, the repertoire was profiled, and TCRdb retains in-frame clones only, with some absent. The sample holds about 120,000 clones, 65% to 80% seen once. CDR1 is SNHLY and CDR2 is FYNNEI in the germline V gene. This CDR3 spans 16 amino acids. Trimming took 4 bases from V and 4 from J; bases not matched to a gene: 9. The receptor was isolated from a woman aged 40 to 50 in good health and CMV-seropositive. The sample comprised PBMCs. V usage is TRBV2 and J usage is TRBJ1-5; 8 positions match TRBD1. The CDR3 loop is CASSARSRTGNQPQHF. CDR3 bases: TGTGCCAGCAGTGCACGTTCGCGGACAGGGAATCAGCCCCAGCATTTT.